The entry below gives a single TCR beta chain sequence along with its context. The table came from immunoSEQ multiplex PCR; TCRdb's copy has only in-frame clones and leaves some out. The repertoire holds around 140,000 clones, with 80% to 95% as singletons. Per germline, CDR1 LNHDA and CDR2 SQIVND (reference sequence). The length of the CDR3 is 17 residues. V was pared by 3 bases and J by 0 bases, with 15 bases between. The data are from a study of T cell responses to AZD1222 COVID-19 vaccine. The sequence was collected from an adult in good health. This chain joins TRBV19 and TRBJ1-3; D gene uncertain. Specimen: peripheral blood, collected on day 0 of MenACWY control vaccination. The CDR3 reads CASSIDRDSGSGNTIYF. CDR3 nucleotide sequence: TGTGCCAGTAGTATCGACCGGGATAGCGGCTCTGGAAACACCATATATTTT.